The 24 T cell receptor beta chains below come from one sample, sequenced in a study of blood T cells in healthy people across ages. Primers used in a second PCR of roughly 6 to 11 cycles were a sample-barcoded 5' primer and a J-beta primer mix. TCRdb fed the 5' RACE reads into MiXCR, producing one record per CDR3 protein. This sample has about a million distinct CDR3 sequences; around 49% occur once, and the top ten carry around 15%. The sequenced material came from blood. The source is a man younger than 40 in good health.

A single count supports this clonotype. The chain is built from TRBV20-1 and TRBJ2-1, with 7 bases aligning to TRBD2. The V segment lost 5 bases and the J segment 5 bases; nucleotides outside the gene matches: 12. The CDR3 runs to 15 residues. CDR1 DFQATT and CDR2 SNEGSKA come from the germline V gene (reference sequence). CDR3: CSAQDYQRGNNEQFF. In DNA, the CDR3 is TGCAGTGCTCAGGACTACCAGCGGGGCAACAATGAGCAGTTCTTC.

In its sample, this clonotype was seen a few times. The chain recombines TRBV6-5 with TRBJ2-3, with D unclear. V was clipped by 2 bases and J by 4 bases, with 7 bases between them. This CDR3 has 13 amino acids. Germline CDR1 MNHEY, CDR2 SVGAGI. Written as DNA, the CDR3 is TGTGCCAGCAGTTACGACGGCTCAGATACGCAGTATTTT. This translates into CASSYDGSDTQYF.

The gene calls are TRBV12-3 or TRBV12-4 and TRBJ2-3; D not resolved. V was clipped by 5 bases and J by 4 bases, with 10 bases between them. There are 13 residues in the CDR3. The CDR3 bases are TGTGCCAGCAGTATAGGGATCCCAGATACGCAGTATTTT. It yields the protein CASSIGIPDTQYF.

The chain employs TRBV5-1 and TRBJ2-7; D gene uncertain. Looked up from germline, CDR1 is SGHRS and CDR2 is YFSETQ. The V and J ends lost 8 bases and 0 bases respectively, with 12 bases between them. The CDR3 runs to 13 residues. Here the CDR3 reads CARKGPDSYEQYF. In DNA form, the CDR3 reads TGCGCCAGGAAAGGACCGGACTCCTACGAGCAGTACTTC.

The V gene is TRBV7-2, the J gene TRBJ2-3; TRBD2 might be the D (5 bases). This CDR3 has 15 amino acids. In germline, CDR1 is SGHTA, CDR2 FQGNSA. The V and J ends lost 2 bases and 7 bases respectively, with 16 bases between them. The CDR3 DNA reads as TGTGCCAGCAGCTTAAGTCCCGCCGTAGCGAATACGCAGTATTTT. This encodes CASSLSPAVANTQYF.

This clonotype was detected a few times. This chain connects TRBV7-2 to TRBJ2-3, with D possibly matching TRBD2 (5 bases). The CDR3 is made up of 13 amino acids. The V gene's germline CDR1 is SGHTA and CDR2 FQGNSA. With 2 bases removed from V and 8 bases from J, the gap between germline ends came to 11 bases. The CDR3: CASSLLVDSTQYF. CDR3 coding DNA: TGTGCCAGCAGCTTATTGGTGGACTCTACGCAGTATTTT.

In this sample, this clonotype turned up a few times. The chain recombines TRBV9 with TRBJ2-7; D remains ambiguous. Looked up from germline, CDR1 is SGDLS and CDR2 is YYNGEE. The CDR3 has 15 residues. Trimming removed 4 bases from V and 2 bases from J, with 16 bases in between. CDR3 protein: CASSLALGMPYEQYF. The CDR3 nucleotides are TGTGCCAGCAGCCTGGCACTGGGGATGCCCTACGAGCAGTACTTC. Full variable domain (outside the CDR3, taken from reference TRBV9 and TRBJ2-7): DSGVTQTPKHLITATGQRVTLRCSPRSGDLSVYWYQQSLDQGLQFLIQYYNGEERAKGNILERFSAQQFPDLHSELNLSSLELGDSALYFCASSLALGMPYEQYFGPGTRLTVT.

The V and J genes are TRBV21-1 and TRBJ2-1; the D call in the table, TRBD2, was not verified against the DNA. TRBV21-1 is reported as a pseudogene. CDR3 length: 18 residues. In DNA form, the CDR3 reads TGTGCCAGCAGCACCCGGGACTCCAATCCCAGCTCCTACAGTGAGCAGTTCTTC. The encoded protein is CASSTRDSNPSSYSEQFF.

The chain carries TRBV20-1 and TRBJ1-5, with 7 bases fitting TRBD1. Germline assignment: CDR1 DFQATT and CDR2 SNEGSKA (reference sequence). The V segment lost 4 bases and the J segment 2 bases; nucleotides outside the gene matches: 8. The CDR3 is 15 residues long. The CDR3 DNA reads TGCAGTGCTAATGAGCAGGGGGTAGGCAATCAGCCCCAGCATTTT. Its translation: CSANEQGVGNQPQHF.

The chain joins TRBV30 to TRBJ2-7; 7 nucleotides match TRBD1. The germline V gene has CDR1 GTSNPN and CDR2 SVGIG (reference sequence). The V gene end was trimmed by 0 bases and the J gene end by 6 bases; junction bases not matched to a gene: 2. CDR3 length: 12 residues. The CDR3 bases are TGTGCCTGGAGTGTACGGGACAGCGAGCAGTACTTC. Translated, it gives CAWSVRDSEQYF. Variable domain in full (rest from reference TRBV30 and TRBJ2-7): SQTIHQWPATLVQPVGSPLSLECTVEGTSNPNLYWYRQAAGRGLQLLFYSVGIGQISSEVPQNLSASRPQDRQFILSSKKLLLSDSGFYLCAWSVRDSEQYFGPGTRLTVT.

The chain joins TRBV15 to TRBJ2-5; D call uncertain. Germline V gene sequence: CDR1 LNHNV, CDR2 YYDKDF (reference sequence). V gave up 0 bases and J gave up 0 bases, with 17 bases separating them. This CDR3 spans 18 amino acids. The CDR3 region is CATSRDRLALGYQETQYF. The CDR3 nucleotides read TGTGCCACCAGCAGAGATCGCTTGGCTCTTGGGTACCAAGAGACCCAGTACTTC.

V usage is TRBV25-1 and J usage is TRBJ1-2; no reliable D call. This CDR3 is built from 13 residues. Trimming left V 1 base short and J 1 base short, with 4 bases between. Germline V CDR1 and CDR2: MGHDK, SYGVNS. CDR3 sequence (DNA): TGTGCCAGCAGTGAATGGGTTAACTATGGCTACACCTTC. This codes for CASSEWVNYGYTF.

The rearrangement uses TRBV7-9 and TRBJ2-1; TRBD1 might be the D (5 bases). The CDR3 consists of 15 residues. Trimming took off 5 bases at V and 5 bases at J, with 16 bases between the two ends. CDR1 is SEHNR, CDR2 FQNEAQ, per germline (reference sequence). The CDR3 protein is CASSPQGLGDNEQFF. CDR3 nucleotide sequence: TGTGCCAGCAGCCCCCAGGGCCTAGGTGACAATGAGCAGTTCTTC.

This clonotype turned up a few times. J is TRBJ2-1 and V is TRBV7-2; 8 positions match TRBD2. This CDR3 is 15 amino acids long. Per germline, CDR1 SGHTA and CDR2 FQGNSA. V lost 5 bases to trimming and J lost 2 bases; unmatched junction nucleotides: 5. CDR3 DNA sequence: TGTGCCAGCAGCCTTAGCGGGATTGCCTACAATGAGCAGTTCTTC. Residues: CASSLSGIAYNEQFF.

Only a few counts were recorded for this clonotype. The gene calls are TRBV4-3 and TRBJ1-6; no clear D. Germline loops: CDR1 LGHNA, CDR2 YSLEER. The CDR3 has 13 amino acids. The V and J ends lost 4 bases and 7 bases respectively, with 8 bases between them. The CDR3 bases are TGCGCCAGCAGCCCGGTGGGGAATTCACCCCTCCACTTT. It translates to CASSPVGNSPLHF.

This CDR3 is CASSSSHMTRPYYNEQFF. In nucleotides, the CDR3 is TGTGCCAGCAGTTCCTCTCACATGACTAGACCCTACTACAATGAGCAGTTCTTC. The V call is TRBV28, the J call TRBJ2-1, with D perhaps matching TRBD2 (6 bases). V was cut by 4 bases and J by 3 bases, with 22 bases left in between. This CDR3 region has 18 residues. Per the germline V gene, CDR1 is MDHEN and CDR2 is SYDVKM.

CDR3 sequence reads: CASSQDFVATYFNEQFF. The CDR3 DNA reads TGTGCCAGCAGCCAAGACTTTGTGGCTACTTACTTCAATGAGCAGTTCTTC. The chain couples TRBV4-2 to TRBJ2-1, with D unresolved. CDR3 size: 17 residues. The germline V gene has CDR1 LGHNA and CDR2 YNFKEQ. The germline V and J ends were trimmed by 0 bases and 6 bases, with 18 bases remaining between them.

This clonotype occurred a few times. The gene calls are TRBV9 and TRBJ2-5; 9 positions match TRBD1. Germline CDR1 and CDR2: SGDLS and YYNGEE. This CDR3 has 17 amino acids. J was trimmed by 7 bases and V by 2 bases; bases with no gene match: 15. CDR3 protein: CASSVFPTGQGAMTQYF. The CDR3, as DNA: TGTGCCAGCAGCGTTTTCCCAACGGGACAGGGTGCCATGACCCAGTACTTC.

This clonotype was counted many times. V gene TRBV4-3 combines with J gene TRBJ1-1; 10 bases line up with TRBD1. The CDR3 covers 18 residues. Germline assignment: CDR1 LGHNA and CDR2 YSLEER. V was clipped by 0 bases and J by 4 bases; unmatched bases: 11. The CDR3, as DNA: TGCGCCAGCAGCCAAGAGGTAACCGGGACAGGGGCTTTCACTGAAGCTTTCTTT. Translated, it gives CASSQEVTGTGAFTEAFF.

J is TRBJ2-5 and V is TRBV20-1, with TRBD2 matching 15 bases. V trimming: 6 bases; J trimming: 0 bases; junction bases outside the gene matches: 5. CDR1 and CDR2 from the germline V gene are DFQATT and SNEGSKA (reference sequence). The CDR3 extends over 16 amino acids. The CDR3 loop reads CSARTSGGAHQETQYF. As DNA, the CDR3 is TGCAGTGCCCGGACTAGCGGGGGGGCCCACCAAGAGACCCAGTACTTC.

In DNA form, the CDR3 reads TGTGCCAGCAGCTCTAGTAGAGCTAACTATGGCTACACCTTC. Translation: CASSSSRANYGYTF. The chain joins TRBV7-2 to TRBJ1-2; unclear D gene. This CDR3 has 14 residues. CDR1 is SGHTA and CDR2 is FQGNSA in the germline V gene. Trimming stripped 4 bases from V and 0 bases from J, with 9 bases between.

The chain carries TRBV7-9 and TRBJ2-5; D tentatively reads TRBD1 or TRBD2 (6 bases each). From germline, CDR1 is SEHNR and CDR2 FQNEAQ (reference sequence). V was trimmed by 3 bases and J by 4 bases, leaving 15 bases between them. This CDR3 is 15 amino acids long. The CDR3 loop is CASSFGVGGGETQYF. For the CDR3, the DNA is TGTGCCAGCAGCTTTGGAGTAGGGGGAGGAGAGACCCAGTACTTC. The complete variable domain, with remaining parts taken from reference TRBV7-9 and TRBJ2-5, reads DTGVSQNPRHKITKRGQNVTFRCDPISEHNRLYWYRQTLGQGPEFLTYFQNEAQLEKSRLLSDRFSAERPKGSFSTLEIQRTEQGDSAMYLCASSFGVGGGETQYFGPGTRLLVL.

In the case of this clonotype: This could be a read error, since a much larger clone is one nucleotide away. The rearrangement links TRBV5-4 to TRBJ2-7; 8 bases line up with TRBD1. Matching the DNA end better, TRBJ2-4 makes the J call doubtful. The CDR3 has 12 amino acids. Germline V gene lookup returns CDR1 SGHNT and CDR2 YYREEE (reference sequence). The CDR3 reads CASSEDRDIQYF. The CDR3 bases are TGTGCCAGCAGCGAGGACAGGGACATTCAGTACTTC.

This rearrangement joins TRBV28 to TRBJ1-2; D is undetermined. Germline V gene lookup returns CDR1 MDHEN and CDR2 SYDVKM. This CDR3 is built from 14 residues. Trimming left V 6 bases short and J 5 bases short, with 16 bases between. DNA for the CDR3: TGTGCCAGCAGCTCAACCCTATGGCCATATGGCTACACCTTC. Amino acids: CASSSTLWPYGYTF.